This T cell receptor (beta chain) emerged from a study of human T cells and chemical hapten exposure. Indicated time point: patch test 3, about 24 weeks after DPC sensitization. Specified treatment: therapeutic diphenylcyclopropenone sensitization with weekly scalp DPC. Each donor was an alopecia patient between 18 and 70 years of age who qualified for DPC. Study conclusions and caveats: DPC sensitization produced no change in TCRs with frequency above 1 in 1000.

CDR3 length: 13 residues. Germline lookup yields CDR1 GTSNPN and CDR2 SVGIG (reference sequence). V lost 8 bases and J lost 1, with 14 bases in between. This clonotype was seen a handful of times. The target antigen is unknown. From the RACE reads, TCRdb called clonotypes with MiXCR, one entry per CDR3 protein. The sample records about 90,000 distinct CDR3 sequences, approximately 10% being singletons. Source: whole blood, taken in connection with sensitization to the hapten diphenylcyclopropenone (DPC). This sequence joins TRBV30 and TRBJ1-1, with D tentatively TRBD1 (6 bases). This receptor was obtained from a woman aged 30 to 39 with alopecia areata. Some clones in this sample may be carry-over from other donors' samples. The DNA for the CDR3 is TGTGCCCGACTGGACAGCTGGAACACTGAAGCTTTCTTT. It encodes CARLDSWNTEAFF.